The TCR beta chain described here comes from a study of vaccination and CD4 T cells after COVID-19. Overall study: Cultures acting as controls obtained a CEFX pool, an HIV-1 Nef pool, or no peptide.

Cultured CD4+ T-cell DNA underwent Oncomine TCR Beta short-read sequencing. Each CDR3 protein gets one entry after TCRdb re-called the PCR reads with MiXCR. Of 11,000 or so distinct CDR3 sequences listed, around 60% were seen once; the top ten hold more than 13%. Stated treatment: roughly 11-day PBMC culture with coronavirus spike peptide pools or control peptides (ViraFEST assay). With respect to this clonotype: The antigen is unknown.

The CDR3 loop spans 13 amino acids. V was trimmed by 4 bases and J by 3 bases, leaving 9 bases between them. Germline V gene data show CDR1 as SGHTA and CDR2 as FQGNSA. The gene calls are TRBV7-2 and TRBJ1-1, with a possible D match to TRBD1 (5 bases). The TCR was taken from a human donor who had recovered from COVID-19. Sequencing was performed on CD4+ T cells from blood, cultured in vitro. DNA of the CDR3: TGTGCCAGCAGCTCTGACAGATACACTGAAGCTTTCTTT. Its translation is CASSSDRYTEAFF. The full variable domain, in which reference TRBV7-2 and TRBJ1-1 provide the parts outside the CDR3, is GAGVSQSPSNKVTEKGKDVELRCDPISGHTALYWYRQSLGQGLEFLIYFQGNSAPDKSGLPSDRFSAERTGGSVSTLTIQRTQQEDSAVYLCASSSDRYTEAFFGQGTRLTVV.